A single sample gave rise to the 3 T cell receptor beta chains below, sequenced in a study of cytomegalovirus exposure and HLA in healthy donors. The PCR made use of 60 Vbeta and 13 Jbeta primers. Libraries were prepared by immunoSEQ multiplex PCR; TCRdb keeps only in-frame clonotypes and omits some of them. The sample holds 35,000 to 50,000 clones, about 50% seen once. The specimen was PBMCs. The receptors shown here come from a human donor in good health.

This clone occurred a few times. This chain joins TRBV5-6 and TRBJ1-1; tentatively, D is TRBD1 (6 bases). Germline lookup yields CDR1 SGHDT and CDR2 YYEEEE. V gave up 4 bases and J gave up 0 bases, with 10 bases separating them. This CDR3 has 14 amino acids. In nucleotides, the CDR3 is TGTGCCAGCAGCAGAACAGGGATGAACACTGAAGCTTTCTTT. Its protein product is CASSRTGMNTEAFF.

This clone has only a few counts. The CDR3 DNA reads as TGTGCCAGCAGTACGCAGACAGGGGCAAGAAAGAACACCGGGGAGCTGTTTTTT. This gives the protein CASSTQTGARKNTGELFF. V is TRBV27 and J is TRBJ2-2; TRBD1 agrees at 8 bases. J gave up 1 base and V 5 bases, and 12 bases lay outside the gene matches. CDR3 size: 18 residues. CDR1 and CDR2 (germline): MNHEY, SMNVEV (reference sequence).

This clone was seen just once. The chain carries TRBV19 and TRBJ1-1, with 10 bases fitting TRBD1. CDR1 and CDR2 from the germline V gene are LNHDA and SQIVND (reference sequence). This CDR3 is 17 amino acids long. V was pared by 5 bases and J by 1 base, with 10 bases of the junction left unmatched. CDR3: CASSPSRDRGPNTEAFF. CDR3 DNA: TGTGCCAGTAGTCCCTCCCGGGACAGGGGTCCGAACACTGAAGCTTTCTTT.